This TCR beta chain originates from a study of radiation and T cells in renal cell carcinoma. The study, taken as a whole, reports: In blood, top tumor clones expanded by 2 weeks, shrinking by 4.

Repertoires were generated with immunoSEQ multiplex PCR, while TCRdb's copy carries only in-frame clones and drops some. The profile shows 80,000 or so clones, 80% to 90% of them singletons. Germline CDR1 is GTSNPN and CDR2 is SVGIG (reference sequence). V dropped 3 bases and J dropped 3 bases, with 12 bases sitting between them. The CDR3 is made up of 14 amino acids. A word on this clone: Antigen specificity is unknown.

As to time point: blood 4 weeks post-SBRT, at nephrectomy. Treatment here: 15 Gy SBRT to primary tumor, nephrectomy 4 weeks later. Serial blood draws occurred at baseline and 2 and 4 weeks post-SBRT. Clear cell pathology was present in this patient's renal cell carcinoma. The rearrangement uses TRBV30 and TRBJ1-3; D is ambiguous. The sequenced sample was blood, obtained from a patient whose treatment included radiotherapy and nephrectomy. The TCR was taken from a woman aged 70 to 79 with renal cell carcinoma. CDR3 residues: CAWSRTGYGNTIYF. The CDR3 nucleotides read TGTGCCTGGAGCCGGACGGGATATGGAAACACCATATATTTT.